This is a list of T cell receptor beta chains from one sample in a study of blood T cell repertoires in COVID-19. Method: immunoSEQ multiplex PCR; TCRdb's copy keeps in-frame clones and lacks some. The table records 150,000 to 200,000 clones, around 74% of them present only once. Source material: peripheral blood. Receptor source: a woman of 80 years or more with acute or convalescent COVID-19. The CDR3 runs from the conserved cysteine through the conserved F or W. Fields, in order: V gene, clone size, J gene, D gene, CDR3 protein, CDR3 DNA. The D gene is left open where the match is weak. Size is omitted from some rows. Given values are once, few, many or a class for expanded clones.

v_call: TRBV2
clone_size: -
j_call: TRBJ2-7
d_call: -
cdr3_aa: CASSPTLVRVEQYF
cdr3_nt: TGTGCCAGCAGCCCGACCCTGGTTCGGGTCGAGCAGTACTTC

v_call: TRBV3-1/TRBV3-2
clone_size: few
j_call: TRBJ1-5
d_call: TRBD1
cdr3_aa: CASSRTGGHQPQHF
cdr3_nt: TGTGCCAGCAGCCGAACAGGGGGTCATCAGCCCCAGCATTTT

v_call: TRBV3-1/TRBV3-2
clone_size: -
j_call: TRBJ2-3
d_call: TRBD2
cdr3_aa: CASSQDLAGAVDTQYF
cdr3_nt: TGTGCCAGCAGCCAAGATCTAGCGGGAGCGGTAGATACGCAGTATTTT

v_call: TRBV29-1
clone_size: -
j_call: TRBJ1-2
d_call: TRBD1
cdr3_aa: CSVNRDSVSGYGYTF
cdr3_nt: TGCAGCGTAAACCGGGACAGCGTCTCAGGCTATGGCTACACCTTC

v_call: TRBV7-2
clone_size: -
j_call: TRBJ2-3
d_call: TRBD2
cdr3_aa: CASSRRLAGDSDTQYF
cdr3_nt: TGTGCCAGCAGCCGCAGACTAGCGGGAGACTCAGATACGCAGTATTTT

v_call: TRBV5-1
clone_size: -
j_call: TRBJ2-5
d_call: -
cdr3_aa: CASSRGAAYQETQYF
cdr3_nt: TGCGCCAGCAGTCGGGGAGCGGCGTACCAAGAGACCCAGTACTTC

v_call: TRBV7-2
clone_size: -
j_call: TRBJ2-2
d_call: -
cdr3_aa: CASRRGQDTGELFF
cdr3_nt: TGTGCCAGCAGGCGGGGGCAAGACACCGGGGAGCTGTTTTTT

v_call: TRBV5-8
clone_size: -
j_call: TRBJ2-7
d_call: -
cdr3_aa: CASSPGVGPRGNEQYF
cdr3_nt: TGTGCCAGCAGCCCCGGGGTCGGGCCCAGGGGTAACGAGCAGTACTTC

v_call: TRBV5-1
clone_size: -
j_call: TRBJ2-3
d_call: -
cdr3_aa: CASSLAGQLSTDTQYF
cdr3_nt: TGCGCCAGCAGCTTGGCAGGCCAGCTAAGCACAGATACGCAGTATTTT

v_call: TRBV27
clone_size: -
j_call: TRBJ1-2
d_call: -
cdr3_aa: CASSLSGRNTKSPYGYTF
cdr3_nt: TGTGCCAGCAGTTTATCTGGCAGAAATACAAAGTCTCCCTATGGCTACACCTTC

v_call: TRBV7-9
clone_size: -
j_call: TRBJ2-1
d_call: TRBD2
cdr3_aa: CASSPGLLGSYNEQFF
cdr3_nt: TGTGCCAGCAGCCCGGGACTACTGGGTTCCTACAATGAGCAGTTCTTC

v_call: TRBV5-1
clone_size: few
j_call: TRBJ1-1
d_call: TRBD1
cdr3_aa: CASSPGQGFTEAFF
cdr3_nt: TGCGCCAGCAGCCCCGGACAGGGTTTCACTGAAGCTTTCTTT

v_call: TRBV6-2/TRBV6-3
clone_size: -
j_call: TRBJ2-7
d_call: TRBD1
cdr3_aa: CASSQSGQTYEQYF
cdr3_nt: TGTGCCAGCAGTCAATCGGGACAGACCTACGAGCAGTACTTC

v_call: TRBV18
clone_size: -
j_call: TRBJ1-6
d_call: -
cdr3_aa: CASSPGASDSPLHF
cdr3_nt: TGTGCCAGCTCCCCAGGGGCTTCAGATTCACCCCTCCACTTT

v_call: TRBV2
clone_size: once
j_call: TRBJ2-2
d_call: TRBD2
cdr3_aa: CASRKLAGDAGELFF
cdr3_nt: TGTGCCAGCAGGAAACTAGCGGGAGATGCCGGGGAGCTGTTTTTT

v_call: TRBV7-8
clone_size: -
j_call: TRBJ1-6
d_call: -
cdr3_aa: CASSFSHRANSPLHF
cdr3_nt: TGTGCCAGCAGCTTCTCCCACAGGGCTAATTCACCCCTCCACTTT

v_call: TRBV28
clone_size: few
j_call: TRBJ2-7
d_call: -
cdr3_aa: CASSVAAATDRYEQYF
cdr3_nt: TGTGCCAGCAGTGTTGCGGCGGCAACGGATCGGTACGAGCAGTACTTC

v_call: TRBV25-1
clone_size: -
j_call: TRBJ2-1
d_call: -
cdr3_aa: CASSERGLSRDEQFF
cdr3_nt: TGTGCCAGCAGTGAACGGGGTTTGTCGAGGGATGAGCAGTTCTTC

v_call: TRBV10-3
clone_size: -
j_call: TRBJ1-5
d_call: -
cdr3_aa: CAISGGNINQPQHF
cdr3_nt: TGTGCCATCAGTGGAGGGAATATCAATCAGCCCCAGCATTTT

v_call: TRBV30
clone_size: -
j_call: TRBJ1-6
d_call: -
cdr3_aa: CAWSPWVGDRSPLHF
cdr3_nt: TGTGCCTGGAGTCCCTGGGTAGGGGATCGTTCACCCCTCCACTTT

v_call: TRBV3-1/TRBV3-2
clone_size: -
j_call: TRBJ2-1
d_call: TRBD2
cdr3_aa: CASSQGLAEGRSEQFF
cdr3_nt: TGTGCCAGCAGCCAAGGACTAGCGGAAGGGCGAAGTGAGCAGTTCTTC

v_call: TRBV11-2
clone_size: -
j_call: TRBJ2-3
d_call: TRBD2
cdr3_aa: CASSVSGWDTDTQYF
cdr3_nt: TGTGCCAGCAGCGTTAGCGGGTGGGACACAGATACGCAGTATTTT

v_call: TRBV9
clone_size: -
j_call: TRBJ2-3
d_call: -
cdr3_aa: CASRRGFDTDTQYF
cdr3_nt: TGTGCCAGCAGGAGGGGGTTCGACACAGATACGCAGTATTTT

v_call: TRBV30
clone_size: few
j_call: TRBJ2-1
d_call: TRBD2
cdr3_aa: CAWSGGSGQGEQFF
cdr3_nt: TGTGCCTGGAGTGGGGGTAGCGGGCAAGGTGAGCAGTTCTTC

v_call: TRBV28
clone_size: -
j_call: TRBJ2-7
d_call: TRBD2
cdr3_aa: CASSLLSGLAYF
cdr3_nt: TGTGCCAGCAGTTTATTATCGGGACTAGCCTACTTC

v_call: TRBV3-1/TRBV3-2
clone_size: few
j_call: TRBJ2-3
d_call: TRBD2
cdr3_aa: CASSQAGLAGGIF
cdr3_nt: TGTGCCAGCAGCCAAGCCGGCCTAGCGGGAGGAATTTTT

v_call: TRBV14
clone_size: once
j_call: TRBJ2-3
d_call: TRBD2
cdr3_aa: CASSQGGGRAADTQYF
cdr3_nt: TGTGCCAGCAGCCAAGGAGGCGGGAGGGCCGCAGATACGCAGTATTTT

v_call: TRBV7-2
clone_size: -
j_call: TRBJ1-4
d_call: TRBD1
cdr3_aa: CASSTRQGVWEKLFF
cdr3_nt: TGTGCCAGCAGCACCCGACAGGGGGTCTGGGAAAAACTGTTTTTT

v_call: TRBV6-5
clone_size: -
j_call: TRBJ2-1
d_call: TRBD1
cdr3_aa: CASRRDSYNEQFF
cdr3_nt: TGTGCCAGCAGGAGGGACAGTTACAATGAGCAGTTCTTC

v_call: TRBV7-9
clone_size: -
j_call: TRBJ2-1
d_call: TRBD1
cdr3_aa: CASSRALRQGNNEQFF
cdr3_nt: TGTGCCAGCAGCCGCGCTTTGCGACAGGGGAACAATGAGCAGTTCTTC

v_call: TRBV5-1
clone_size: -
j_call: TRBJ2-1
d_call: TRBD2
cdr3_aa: CASSLSGAPYNEQFF
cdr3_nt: TGCGCCAGCAGCCTTAGCGGGGCCCCCTACAATGAGCAGTTCTTC

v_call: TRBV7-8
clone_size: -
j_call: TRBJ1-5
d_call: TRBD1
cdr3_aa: CASSLLRQGPTTPQHF
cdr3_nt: TGTGCCAGCAGCTTACTCAGACAGGGCCCGACAACGCCCCAGCATTTT

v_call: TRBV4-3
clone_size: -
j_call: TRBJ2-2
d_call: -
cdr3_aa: CASSLLLAGTGELFF
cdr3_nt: TGCGCCAGCAGCCTACTCCTAGCTGGTACCGGGGAGCTGTTTTTT

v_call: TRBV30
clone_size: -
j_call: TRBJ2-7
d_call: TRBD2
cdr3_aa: CAWRSSGTYEQYF
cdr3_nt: TGTGCCTGGAGGTCTAGCGGAACCTACGAGCAGTACTTC

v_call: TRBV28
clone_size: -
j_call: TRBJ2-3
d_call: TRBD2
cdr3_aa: CASSSARYGGAGGRRSDTQYF
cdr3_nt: TGTGCCAGCAGTTCGGCGAGGTACGGGGGGGCTGGCGGGAGGAGGTCAGATACGCAGTATTTT

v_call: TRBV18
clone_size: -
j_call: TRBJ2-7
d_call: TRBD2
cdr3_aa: CASSPRTGLAGVFHEQYF
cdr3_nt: TGTGCCAGCTCACCCAGAACGGGACTAGCGGGAGTATTCCACGAGCAGTACTTC

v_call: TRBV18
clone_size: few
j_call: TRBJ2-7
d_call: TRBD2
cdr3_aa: CASSPPAGGPYEQYF
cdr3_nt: TGTGCCAGCTCACCACCAGCGGGAGGGCCCTACGAGCAGTACTTC

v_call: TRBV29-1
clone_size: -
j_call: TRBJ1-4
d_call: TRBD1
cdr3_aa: CSVGTGFWGLFF
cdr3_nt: TGCAGCGTCGGGACAGGGTTTTGGGGACTGTTTTTT

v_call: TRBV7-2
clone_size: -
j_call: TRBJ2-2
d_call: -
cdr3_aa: CASSLLGSTGELFF
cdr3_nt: TGTGCCAGCAGCTTGTTAGGGAGCACCGGGGAGCTGTTTTTT

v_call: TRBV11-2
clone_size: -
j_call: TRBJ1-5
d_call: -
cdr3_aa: CASSAGVDQPQHF
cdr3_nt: TGTGCCAGCAGCGCAGGGGTAGATCAGCCCCAGCATTTT

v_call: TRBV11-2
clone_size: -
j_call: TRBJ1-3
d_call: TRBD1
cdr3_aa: CASSWTGANSGNTIYF
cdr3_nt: TGTGCCAGCAGCTGGACAGGGGCTAACTCTGGAAACACCATATATTTT

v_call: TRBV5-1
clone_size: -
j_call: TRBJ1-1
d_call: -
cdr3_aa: CASKSGNTEAFF
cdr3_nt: TGCGCTTCCAAGTCCGGGAACACTGAAGCTTTCTTT

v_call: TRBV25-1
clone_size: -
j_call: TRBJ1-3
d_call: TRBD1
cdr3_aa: CASSELGDRGSSGNTIYF
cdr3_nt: TGTGCCAGCAGTGAATTGGGAGACAGGGGAAGCTCTGGAAACACCATATATTTT

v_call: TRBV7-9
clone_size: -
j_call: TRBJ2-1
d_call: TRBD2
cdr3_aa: CASSLPLAGPRLYNEQFF
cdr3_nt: TGTGCCAGCAGCTTACCTCTAGCGGGACCCAGACTCTACAATGAGCAGTTCTTC

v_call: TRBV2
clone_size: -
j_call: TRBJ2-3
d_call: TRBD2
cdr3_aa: CARILAGDPTDTQYF
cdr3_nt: TGTGCCAGAATTCTAGCGGGGGATCCCACAGATACGCAGTATTTT

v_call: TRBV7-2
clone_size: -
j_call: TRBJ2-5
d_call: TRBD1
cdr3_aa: CASSTNRGVVETQYF
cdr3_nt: TGTGCCAGCAGCACCAACAGGGGAGTTGTGGAGACCCAGTACTTC

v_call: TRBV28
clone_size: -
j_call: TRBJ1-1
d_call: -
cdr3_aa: CASRSPVGGNMNTEAFF
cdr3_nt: TGTGCCAGCAGATCTCCCGTGGGGGGGAATATGAACACTGAAGCTTTCTTT

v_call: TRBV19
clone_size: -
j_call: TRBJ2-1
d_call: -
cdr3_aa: CASSTLALNEQFF
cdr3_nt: TGTGCCAGTAGTACCCTAGCGCTTAATGAGCAGTTCTTC

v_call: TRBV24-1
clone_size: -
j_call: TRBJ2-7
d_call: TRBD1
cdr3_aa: CATSGDRGREQYF
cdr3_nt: TGTGCCACCAGTGGGGACAGGGGGCGCGAGCAGTACTTC

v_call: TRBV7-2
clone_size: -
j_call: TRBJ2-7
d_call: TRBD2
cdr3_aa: CASNTARLTSGAYF
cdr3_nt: TGTGCCAGCAACACCGCCCGGTTGACTAGCGGGGCGTACTTC

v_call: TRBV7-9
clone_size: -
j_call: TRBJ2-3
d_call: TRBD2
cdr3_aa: CASSLGGTSGSTDTQYF
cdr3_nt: TGTGCCAGCAGCTTAGGCGGGACTAGCGGATCCACAGATACGCAGTATTTT

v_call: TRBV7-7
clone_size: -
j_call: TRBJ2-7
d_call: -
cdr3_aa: CASSSGSGEQYF
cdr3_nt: TGTGCCAGCAGCTCCGGGAGCGGCGAGCAGTACTTC

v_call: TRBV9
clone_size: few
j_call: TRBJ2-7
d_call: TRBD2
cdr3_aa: CASSKQAGGPGEQYF
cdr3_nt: TGTGCCAGCAGCAAGCAAGCGGGAGGGCCGGGAGAGCAGTACTTC

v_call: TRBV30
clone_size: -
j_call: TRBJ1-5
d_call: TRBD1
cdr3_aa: CAWSDTGDQPQHF
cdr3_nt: TGTGCCTGGAGTGACACAGGGGATCAGCCCCAGCATTTT

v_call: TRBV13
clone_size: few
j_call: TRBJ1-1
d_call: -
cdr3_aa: CASSSTQGVTEAFF
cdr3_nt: TGTGCCAGCAGCTCGACTCAAGGGGTGACTGAAGCTTTCTTT